Each of the 24 T cell receptor beta chains below was sequenced from the same sample in a study of OX40 agonist ivuxolimab in advanced cancers. Receptor amplification or capture employed the immunoSEQ multiplex PCR assay. TCRdb limited this immuneACCESS table to in-frame rearrangements with V and J called. A share of clones is missing; checked studies link under half to unresolved V genes, and the rest is unexplained. For this sample the table gives about 20,000 clones, of which 80% to 95% were detected only once. The top ten hold roughly 60% of the sample. Source: CD4+ or CD8+ T cells sorted from blood, taken in a trial of the OX40 agonist ivuxolimab. These receptors came from an adult with an advanced solid tumor such as melanoma, head and neck, liver or kidney cancer.

This chain joins TRBV5-4 and TRBJ2-7; TRBD1 matches 12 bases. This CDR3 comprises 18 residues. V dropped 4 bases and J dropped 0; count of bases not matched to a gene: 11. Germline V gene lookup returns CDR1 SGHNT and CDR2 YYREEE (reference sequence). CDR3 DNA: TGTGCCAGCAGCGAGGGACAGGGGGCGCTGGGTCCCTCCTACGAGCAGTACTTC. Translated, it gives CASSEGQGALGPSYEQYF.

The rearrangement uses TRBV6-4 and TRBJ1-5; D might be TRBD1 (5 bases). The CDR3 loop spans 20 amino acids. Trimming took 0 bases from V and 3 from J, leaving 24 bases between them. Germline CDR1 and CDR2: MRHNA and SNTAGT. The chain's CDR3 is CASSDSLRQRRPSHNQPQHF. The CDR3 DNA follows: TGTGCCAGCAGTGACTCTCTGCGACAGCGCCGCCCCTCACACAATCAGCCCCAGCATTTT.

The chain employs TRBV7-9 and TRBJ2-1; D is undetermined. Germline V gene sequence: CDR1 SEHNR, CDR2 FQNEAQ (reference sequence). The CDR3 extends over 14 amino acids. Trimming cost V 5 bases and J 4 bases, with 12 bases left between them. CDR3 sequence: CASSPVQAYNEQFF. Here the CDR3 DNA reads TGTGCCAGCAGCCCGGTCCAAGCGTACAATGAGCAGTTCTTC.

The chain recombines TRBV11-2 with TRBJ1-1; D may be TRBD1 (5 bases). Germline CDR1 is SGHAT and CDR2 is FQNNGV. V was pared by 3 bases and J by 1 base, with 15 bases between. CDR3 length: 16 residues. The CDR3 DNA follows: TGTGCCAGCAGCTTCACCCGGGACGGAAAGAACACTGAAGCTTTCTTT. It specifies CASSFTRDGKNTEAFF.

This chain joins TRBV19 and TRBJ2-7; D call uncertain. The CDR3 consists of 11 residues. V lost 5 bases, J lost 3 bases, and 5 bases lay in between. Germline CDR1 LNHDA, CDR2 SQIVND (reference sequence). CDR3 coding DNA: TGTGCCAGTAGTCTCGGCTACGAGCAGTACTTC. It translates to CASSLGYEQYF.

This clone was picked up one time. The J gene is TRBJ2-5, the V gene TRBV2, with TRBD2 matching 13 bases. The CDR3 spans 14 residues. V was pared by 5 bases and J by 11 bases, with 8 bases of the junction left unmatched. Germline V gives CDR1 SNHLY, CDR2 FYNNEI. The CDR3 region is CASSPGLAGNEQYF. The CDR3 coding sequence is TGTGCCAGCAGTCCGGGACTAGCGGGGAATGAGCAGTACTTC.

CDR3 sequence reads: CASSRALAGGPQFF. The DNA for the CDR3 is TGTGCCAGCAGCCGGGCACTAGCGGGGGGCCCGCAGTTCTTC. This rearrangement joins TRBV7-6 to TRBJ2-1; 12 bases fit TRBD2. Per germline, CDR1 SGHVS and CDR2 FNYEAQ. CDR3 size: 14 residues. The junction had 8 bases not matched to a gene; V was cut back by 5 bases and J by 12 bases. The variable domain in full, with the rest retrieved from reference TRBV7-6 and TRBJ2-1, is GAGVSQSPRYKVTKRGQDVALRCDPISGHVSLYWYRQALGQGPEFLTYFNYEAQQDKSGLPNDRFSAERPEGSISTLTIQRTEQRDSAMYRCASSRALAGGPQFFGPGTRLTVL.

This chain uses TRBV6-1 with TRBJ1-1, with D possibly TRBD1 on 5 matching bases. With 2 bases removed from V and 0 bases from J, the gap between germline ends came to 16 bases. Germline V CDR1 and CDR2: MNHNS, SASEGT. CDR3 length: 17 amino acids. The CDR3 bases are TGTGCCAGCAGTGAATTTGCCAGGGACCACCTGAACACTGAAGCTTTCTTT. Encoded protein: CASSEFARDHLNTEAFF.

This clone was observed a single time. The J gene is TRBJ1-1, the V gene TRBV11-2; 8 positions agree with TRBD1. V lost 3 bases and J lost 1; bases outside the gene matches: 4. Per germline, CDR1 SGHAT and CDR2 FQNNGV. CDR3 size: 15 residues. CDR3 in amino acids: CASSLSGTGNTEAFF. The CDR3 nucleotides are TGTGCCAGCAGCTTGTCCGGGACAGGGAACACTGAAGCTTTCTTT.

A few counts support this clone. This chain joins TRBV19 and TRBJ2-7, with a tentative D call TRBD1 (6 bases). Per the germline V gene, CDR1 is LNHDA and CDR2 is SQIVND (reference sequence). V shed 3 bases and J shed 2 bases, with 14 bases lying between them. CDR3 length: 15 residues. DNA for the CDR3: TGTGCCAGTAGTATGGTCCTAACAGGGCCCTACGAGCAGTACTTC. It codes for CASSMVLTGPYEQYF.

This rearrangement joins TRBV29-1 to TRBJ2-1; possibly TRBD1 for D (6 bases). Trimming left V 7 bases short and J 8 bases short, with 21 bases between. Germline V gene data show CDR1 as SQVTM and CDR2 as ANQGSEA. This CDR3 region has 14 residues. The CDR3: CSATSGESVYEQFF. CDR3 nucleotide sequence: TGCAGCGCCACCTCAGGGGAGTCTGTCTATGAGCAGTTCTTC.

The chain is built from TRBV4-1 and TRBJ1-1, with TRBD1 matching 7 bases. The CDR3 is 15 amino acids. The J segment lost 5 bases and the V segment lost 0 bases, leaving 6 bases of the junction unmatched. Germline loops: CDR1 MGHRA, CDR2 YSYEKL. The CDR3 DNA is TGCGCCAGCAGCCAAGAGCAGGGGACAGCAACTGAAGCTTTCTTT. Its translation is CASSQEQGTATEAFF.

The chain couples TRBV2 to TRBJ1-5; 8 bases line up with TRBD1. The germline V gene encodes CDR1 SNHLY and CDR2 FYNNEI. The CDR3 contains 18 residues. Trimming cost V 4 bases and J 0 bases; bases outside gene matches: 11. The DNA for the CDR3 is TGTGCCAGCAGTGCTACAGGGGGTCAGTTTTATAGCAATCAGCCCCAGCATTTT. Protein product: CASSATGGQFYSNQPQHF.

The chain recombines TRBV14 with TRBJ1-2, with D uncertain. The CDR3 length is 12 residues. Per the germline V gene, CDR1 is SGHDN and CDR2 is FVKESK. V was pared by 5 bases and J by 4 bases, with 8 bases between. The CDR3 DNA reads as TGTGCCAGCAGCATATCAAGCTATGGCTACACCTTC. Translation: CASSISSYGYTF.

The rearrangement links TRBV11-2 to TRBJ2-5; no clear D gene. The V end lost 2 bases, the J end lost 4 bases, and 20 bases lay between the germline ends. This CDR3 has 17 amino acids. Per the germline V gene, CDR1 is SGHAT and CDR2 is FQNNGV. CDR3 protein: CASSLRLGPTGTETQYF. The DNA for the CDR3 is TGTGCCAGCAGCTTAAGGCTCGGGCCCACGGGCACAGAGACCCAGTACTTC.

This chain links TRBV7-8 with TRBJ2-1; 8 nucleotides align to TRBD2. Trimming removed 4 bases from V and 6 bases from J; junction bases left unmatched: 8. The CDR3 covers 15 residues. The V gene's germline CDR1 is SGHVS and CDR2 FQNEAQ. The CDR3 nucleotides are TGTGCCAGCAGCTCCGGGACTAGATTAGCCAATGAGCAGTTCTTC. Protein sequence: CASSSGTRLANEQFF.

V usage is TRBV27 and J usage is TRBJ1-2; D may be TRBD1 (5 bases). V dropped 5 bases and J dropped 4 bases, with 11 bases sitting between them. The CDR3 has 13 residues. Germline lookup yields CDR1 MNHEY and CDR2 SMNVEV (reference sequence). CDR3 sequence: CASSPGDSYGYTF. The CDR3 DNA is TGTGCCAGCAGTCCCGGTGACAGCTATGGCTACACCTTC.

CDR3 DNA: TGTGCCTGGAGTGCCGCTGTGGGGGGCACAGATACGCAGTATTTT. Amino acids: CAWSAAVGGTDTQYF. The chain combines TRBV30 with TRBJ2-3; D tentatively reads TRBD1 or TRBD2 (5 bases each). Germline V lookup: CDR1 GTSNPN, CDR2 SVGIG (reference sequence). This CDR3 region has 15 residues. V lost 1 base, J lost 1 base, and 12 bases lay in between.

Points on this clone: Mismatch with germline at one junction end may stem from a read error. CDR3 loop: CASSEQGTSSEQYF. The DNA of the CDR3 is TGCGCCAGCAGTGAACAGGGGACCTCCTCCGAGCAGTACTTC. J is TRBJ2-7 and V is TRBV10-2, with TRBD1 matching over 7 bases. CDR1 WSHSY and CDR2 SAAADI come from the germline V gene. CDR3 length equals 14 residues.

This clone has a single count. This chain joins TRBV7-9 and TRBJ2-6; D is unresolved. The V gene lost 4 bases and the J gene lost 5 bases, with 12 bases spanning the gap. The germline gives CDR1 SEHNR, CDR2 FQNEAQ (reference sequence). The length of the CDR3 is 15 residues. The CDR3 loop is CASSSTTLRANVLTF. The CDR3, as DNA: TGTGCCAGCAGCTCCACTACCTTGAGGGCCAACGTCCTGACTTTC.

V is TRBV27 and J is TRBJ2-2, with 7 bases fitting TRBD2. This CDR3 is built from 16 residues. V dropped 7 bases and J dropped 4; count of bases not matched to a gene: 12. CDR1 is MNHEY, CDR2 SMNVEV, per germline (reference sequence). In nucleotides, the CDR3 is TGTGCCAGCATTAACTCCGGCGGGGGAACCACCGGGGAGCTGTTTTTT. Translating it yields CASINSGGGTTGELFF.

The chain carries TRBV25-1 and TRBJ1-1; a weak D match, TRBD1 (6 bases). The CDR3 is made up of 13 amino acids. Trimming shortened V by 5 bases and J by 4 bases, and 11 bases separated the two germline ends. Germline CDR1 and CDR2: MGHDK and SYGVNS. The DNA for the CDR3 is TGTGCCAGCAGTTCGGACAGACCCACTGAAGCTTTCTTT. Translated, it gives CASSSDRPTEAFF.

The rearrangement joins TRBV30 to TRBJ2-1; D possibly corresponds to TRBD1 (6 bases). The germline CDR1 and CDR2 sequences are GTSNPN and SVGIG (reference sequence). The CDR3 extends over 16 amino acids. Trimming shortened V by 0 bases and J by 4 bases, and 16 bases separated the two germline ends. CDR3 in DNA: TGTGCCTGGAGTGTAAACAGGGTACCGAGGTACAATGAGCAGTTCTTC. Translation: CAWSVNRVPRYNEQFF.

The chain has TRBV4-1 and TRBJ1-1; no clear D. Trimming pared 4 bases from V and 1 base from J, leaving 10 bases between. CDR1 and CDR2 from the germline V gene are MGHRA and YSYEKL. The CDR3 consists of 14 residues. This CDR3 is CASSPQPANTEAFF. CDR3 coding DNA: TGCGCCAGCAGCCCCCAACCCGCGAACACTGAAGCTTTCTTT.